This T cell receptor beta chain was captured by sequencing in a study of shared clonotypes between healthy human individuals. The repertoire was sequenced with immunoSEQ multiplex PCR; TCRdb's copy has only in-frame clones and lacks some. The sample has 1.5 million to 2.5 million clones, about 95% seen once. CD8 cells classed as naive were CD45RO-negative and positively selected for CCR7, excluding terminally differentiated effector memory CD45RA+ cells. Donors were Caucasian adults residing in Nashville, Tennessee, USA. Germline-derived CDR1 and CDR2 are GTSNPN and SVGIG (reference sequence). The CDR3 length is 13 residues. Between the trimmed V and J ends, which lost 2 bases and 7 bases, there was a span of 14 bases.

The source of this sequence is a man younger than 30 in good health. The sequenced material came from naive CD8+ T cells sorted from blood. V is TRBV30 and J is TRBJ1-1; TRBD1 might be the D (6 bases). CDR3 sequence reads: CAWSLQGTFEAFF. The CDR3 DNA sequence: TGTGCCTGGAGTCTACAGGGTACCTTTGAAGCTTTCTTT. The whole variable domain, remainder taken from reference TRBV30 and TRBJ1-1, is SQTIHQWPATLVQPVGSPLSLECTVEGTSNPNLYWYRQAAGRGLQLLFYSVGIGQISSEVPQNLSASRPQDRQFILSSKKLLLSDSGFYLCAWSLQGTFEAFFGQGTRLTVV.